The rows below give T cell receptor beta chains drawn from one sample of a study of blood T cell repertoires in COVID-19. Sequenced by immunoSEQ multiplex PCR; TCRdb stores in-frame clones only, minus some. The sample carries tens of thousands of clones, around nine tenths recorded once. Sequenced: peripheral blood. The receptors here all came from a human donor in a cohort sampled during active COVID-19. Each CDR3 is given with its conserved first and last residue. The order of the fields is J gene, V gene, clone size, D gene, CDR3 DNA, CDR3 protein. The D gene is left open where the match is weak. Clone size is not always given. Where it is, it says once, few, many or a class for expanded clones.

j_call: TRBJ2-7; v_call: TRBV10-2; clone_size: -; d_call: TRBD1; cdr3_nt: TGCGCCAGCATTCTAGACAGGGTCGGCGCCGAGCAGTACTTC; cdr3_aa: CASILDRVGAEQYF
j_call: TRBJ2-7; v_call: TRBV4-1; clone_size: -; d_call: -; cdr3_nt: TGCGCCAGCAGCCAAGAGGTTTATGGCATCTCCTACGAGCAGTACTTC; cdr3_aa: CASSQEVYGISYEQYF
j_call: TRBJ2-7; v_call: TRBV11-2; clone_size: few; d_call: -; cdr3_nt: TGTGCCAGCAGCGGGCGGACAAGCAGCTCCTACGAGCAGTACTTC; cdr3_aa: CASSGRTSSSYEQYF
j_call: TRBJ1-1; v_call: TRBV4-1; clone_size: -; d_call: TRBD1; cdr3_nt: TGCGCCAGCAGCCAAGGGGGACAGGGGTTGAACACTGAAGCTTTCTTT; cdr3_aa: CASSQGGQGLNTEAFF
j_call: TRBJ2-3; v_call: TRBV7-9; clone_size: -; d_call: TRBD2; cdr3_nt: TGTGCCAGCAGCCAAAGACTAGCGAACACAGATACGCAGTATTTT; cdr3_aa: CASSQRLANTDTQYF
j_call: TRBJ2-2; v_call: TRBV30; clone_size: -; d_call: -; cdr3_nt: TGTGCCTGGAGTGCCCCTCGTTACACGAACACCGGGGAGCTGTTTTTT; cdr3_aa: CAWSAPRYTNTGELFF
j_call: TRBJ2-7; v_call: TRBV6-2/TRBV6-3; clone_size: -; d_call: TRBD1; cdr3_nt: TGTGCCAGCAGTTACGTTCAGAGACAGGGGTCAGACTCCGTAGAGCAGTACTTC; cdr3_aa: CASSYVQRQGSDSVEQYF
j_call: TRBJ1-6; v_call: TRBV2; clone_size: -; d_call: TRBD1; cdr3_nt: TGTGCCAGCAGAGCCGGACAGGGCTCAAATTCACCCCTCCACTTT; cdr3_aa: CASRAGQGSNSPLHF
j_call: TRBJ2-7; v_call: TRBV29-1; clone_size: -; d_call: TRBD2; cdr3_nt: TGCAGCGTGTCCGCTGGTCCTACGGGAGGCACCTACGAGCAGTACTTC; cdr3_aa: CSVSAGPTGGTYEQYF
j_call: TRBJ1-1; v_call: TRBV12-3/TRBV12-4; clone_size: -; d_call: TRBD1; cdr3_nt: TGTGCCAGCAGTTCGACAGGGAGGACTGAAGCTTTCTTT; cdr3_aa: CASSSTGRTEAFF
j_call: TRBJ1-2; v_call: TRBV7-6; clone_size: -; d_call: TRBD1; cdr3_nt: TGTGCCAGCAGCTTAGGGACAGGGGAATATGGCTACACCTTC; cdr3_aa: CASSLGTGEYGYTF